This T cell receptor beta chain was recorded in a study of blood T cell repertoires in COVID-19. Some clones are missing from TCRdb's copy, which holds only in-frame ones; the method was immunoSEQ multiplex PCR. This table has a few hundred thousand clones, about 88% appearing once. The V and J ends lost 1 base and 0 bases respectively, with 7 bases between them. Per the germline V gene, CDR1 is PRHDT and CDR2 is FYEKMQ (reference sequence). The CDR3 is 15 amino acids. This receptor was taken from a human donor in a cohort sampled during active COVID-19. Sequenced material: peripheral blood. The V gene is TRBV13, the J gene TRBJ2-1, with D unresolved. The CDR3 nucleotides read TGTGCCAGCAGCTTAGCTGTTAGCTCCTACAATGAGCAGTTCTTC. Its protein is CASSLAVSSYNEQFF.